The rows below give T cell receptor beta chains drawn from one sample of a study of Ad26.COV2.S vaccination and SARS-CoV-2 variants. Data came from immunoSEQ multiplex PCR; TCRdb stores just in-frame clones and leaves some out. This table holds 300,000 to 400,000 clones, 75% to 90% found once. The sequencing here drew on peripheral blood, taken in a trial of Ad26.COV2.S vaccine versus placebo. The receptors here all came from a person aged 18 to 65 who received the Ad26.COV2.S COVID-19 vaccine or a placebo. Each CDR3 is given with its conserved first and last residue. Fields, in order: D gene, V gene, J gene, clone size, CDR3 DNA, CDR3 protein. D genes are given only for firm matches. Rows may omit the clone size; those that give it use once, few, many or a size class.

.,TRBV11-2,TRBJ2-7,.,TGTATCGTTTTTGGGGTTTCGGACTACGAGCAGTACTTC,CIVFGVSDYEQYF
.,TRBV7-9,TRBJ1-5,many,TGTGCCAGCAGCTTAGAGTCAGGGGACCAGCCCCAGCATTTT,CASSLESGDQPQHF
.,TRBV28,TRBJ2-7,.,TGTGCCAGCAGTTTATCCATTTCCTACGAGCAGTACTTC,CASSLSISYEQYF
.,TRBV28,TRBJ1-1,.,TGTGCCAGCAGTTTGGGCGGGGGGACTGAAGCTTTCTTT,CASSLGGGTEAFF
.,TRBV4-2,TRBJ2-7,.,TGTGCCAGCAGCCCGGAACGGGGGGCGGCATTCTACGAGCAGTACTTC,CASSPERGAAFYEQYF
.,TRBV6-5,TRBJ2-5,.,TGTGCCAGCAGTCAAAGGGAGACCCAGTACTTC,CASSQRETQYF
.,TRBV2,TRBJ2-2,.,TGTGCCAGCAGTGAAGCTTTGGGGGGCGGGGAGCTGTTTTTT,CASSEALGGGELFF
.,TRBV5-6,TRBJ2-1,.,TGTGCCAGCAGCTTGTGGGGGGACGAGCAGTTCTTC,CASSLWGDEQFF
TRBD1,TRBV2,TRBJ2-2,.,TGTGCCAGCAGTGCGCCGACAGGGGAGGCCACCGGGGAGCTGTTTTTT,CASSAPTGEATGELFF
TRBD1,TRBV24-1,TRBJ2-1,.,TGTGCCACCAGTGATCTAGGACAGGGCTACAATGAGCAGTTCTTC,CATSDLGQGYNEQFF
.,TRBV2,TRBJ2-7,.,TGTGCCAGCAGTGCCGCTAGTTTTGGCGAGCAGTACTTC,CASSAASFGEQYF
.,TRBV25-1,TRBJ1-2,few,TGTGCCAGCAGTGAAACAGGGAGGATCAGCTATGGCTACACCTTC,CASSETGRISYGYTF
TRBD1,TRBV28,TRBJ2-3,.,TGTGCCAGCAGTTTACGGCAGGGGGCAGATACGCAGTATTTT,CASSLRQGADTQYF
.,TRBV30,TRBJ2-3,.,TGTGCCTGGAGTGTACGGGGCGGAGGGTTCACAGATACGCAGTATTTT,CAWSVRGGGFTDTQYF
.,TRBV3-1/TRBV3-2,TRBJ2-3,once,TGTGCCAGCAGCCACCGGGACTCCCGTCTTACGCAGTATTTT,CASSHRDSRLTQYF
.,TRBV18,TRBJ1-2,.,TGTGCCAGCTCACCATCGGAAGGGAGCAACTATGGCTACACCTTC,CASSPSEGSNYGYTF
TRBD2,TRBV18,TRBJ2-1,.,TGTGCCAGCTCTCAGTCCGATTCGCTAGCGGGAGTTAATGAGCAGTTCTTC,CASSQSDSLAGVNEQFF
.,TRBV19,TRBJ2-3,.,TGTGCCAGTAGTATAGAGGGGCCCCGGACAGATACGCAGTATTTT,CASSIEGPRTDTQYF
TRBD1,TRBV18,TRBJ2-7,.,TGTGCCAGCTCACGGACAGGTCCGAGGAATCCCTACGAGCAGTACTTC,CASSRTGPRNPYEQYF
TRBD1,TRBV28,TRBJ1-5,.,TGTGCCAGCCGCTATTCGGGACAGAGCAATCAGCCCCAGCATTTT,CASRYSGQSNQPQHF
.,TRBV7-2,TRBJ1-5,.,TGTGCCAGCAGCTCGAATAACTGGAATCAGCCCCAGCATTTT,CASSSNNWNQPQHF
.,TRBV18,TRBJ1-4,.,TGTGCCAGCTCACCAATAAGCCGGGAGGCTCTAAGGGGAACTAATGAAAAACTGTTTTTT,CASSPISREALRGTNEKLFF
.,TRBV9,TRBJ1-1,.,TGTGCCAGCAGCGTATTGGGGCGGCCGAACACTGAAGCTTTCTTT,CASSVLGRPNTEAFF
.,TRBV21-1,TRBJ2-7,.,TGTGCCAGCACCCCCTGGATAGCCGGACGGAACAGAGGGGTGGACGAGCAGTACTTC,CASTPWIAGRNRGVDEQYF
.,TRBV6-2/TRBV6-3,TRBJ2-1,once,TGTGCCAGCAGTTACAGGGCAGGGTGGAACAATGAGCAGTTCTTC,CASSYRAGWNNEQFF
.,TRBV7-9,TRBJ2-2,once,TGTGCCAGCAGCTACCTAGCAATCACCGGGGAGCTGTTTTTT,CASSYLAITGELFF
TRBD2,TRBV19,TRBJ2-1,few,TGTGCCAGTAGTCCCCGGGGGGGAGGCCCCTACAATGAGCAGTTCTTC,CASSPRGGGPYNEQFF
TRBD1,TRBV5-5,TRBJ1-1,.,TGTGCCAGCAGCTGGCGACAGGGGAAGTTCGCTGAAGCTTTCTTT,CASSWRQGKFAEAFF
.,TRBV7-9,TRBJ2-1,few,TGTGCCAGCAGCTTAAGCCTTAGCTCCTACAATGAGCAGTTCTTC,CASSLSLSSYNEQFF
.,TRBV5-6,TRBJ2-2,.,TGTGCCAGCAGCGGCGGAGACACCGGGGAGCTGTTTTTT,CASSGGDTGELFF
TRBD2,TRBV6-4,TRBJ2-1,.,TGTGCCAGCAGTGCCCAAAAAAGCGGGAGGAAGTTCTTC,CASSAQKSGRKFF
TRBD1,TRBV7-2,TRBJ1-2,.,TGTGCCAGCAGCTCTATGGTCGGACAGGCGAACTATGGCTACACCTTC,CASSSMVGQANYGYTF
.,TRBV28,TRBJ1-6,.,TGTGCCAGCTGGACGAGTGGGTTGGCACCCCTCCACTTT,CASWTSGLAPLHF
.,TRBV27,TRBJ2-7,few,TGTGCCAGCAGTAGGGGAGACCTTGGGGCCTACGAGCAGTACTTC,CASSRGDLGAYEQYF
.,TRBV10-2,TRBJ2-2,.,TGCGCCAGCAGCCCAGGCTTGGGGGCCGGGGAGCTGTTTTTT,CASSPGLGAGELFF
.,TRBV28,TRBJ1-5,.,TGTGCCAGCAGCCATGGGAAGACGGTCAATCAGCCCCAGCATTTT,CASSHGKTVNQPQHF
TRBD1,TRBV6-5,TRBJ1-5,.,TGTGCCAGCAGCGCCGGGACAGGGATGACTCAGCCCCAGCATTTT,CASSAGTGMTQPQHF
.,TRBV11-3,TRBJ2-3,.,TGTGCCAGCAGCTCCAGGGAAAAGGATACGCAGTATTTT,CASSSREKDTQYF
TRBD1,TRBV27,TRBJ2-2,.,TGTGCCAGCAGTCTGACAGGGTCCGGGGAGCTGTTTTTT,CASSLTGSGELFF
TRBD1,TRBV25-1,TRBJ1-4,.,TGTGCCAGCAGTGCCCCGACAGGGGGAAATGAAAAACTGTTTTTT,CASSAPTGGNEKLFF
.,TRBV3-1/TRBV3-2,TRBJ1-6,.,TGTGCCAGCAGCCAAGGGGCTAAAGAGTATAATTCACCCCTCCACTTT,CASSQGAKEYNSPLHF
.,TRBV19,TRBJ2-2,.,TGTGCCAGTAGTTGGGGGCGGGTACGCGGGGAGCTGTTTTTT,CASSWGRVRGELFF
.,TRBV9,TRBJ1-5,.,TGTGCCAGCAGCCCCGAGGGTCCGAATCAGCCCCAGCATTTT,CASSPEGPNQPQHF
.,TRBV4-3,TRBJ2-3,.,TGCGCCAGCAGCCAATCTAGACCTAGCACAGATACGCAGTATTTT,CASSQSRPSTDTQYF
.,TRBV10-1,TRBJ1-2,.,TGCGCCAGCAGTGTATTACGTAGGGATGGCTACACCTTC,CASSVLRRDGYTF
.,TRBV29-1,TRBJ1-1,.,TGCAGCTACGTCGGGGGCGATGACACTGAAGCTTTCTTT,CSYVGGDDTEAFF
.,TRBV27,TRBJ1-6,once,TGTGCCAGCAGTGTCAGGGCGGATAATTCACCCCTCCACTTT,CASSVRADNSPLHF
TRBD1,TRBV6-6,TRBJ1-1,.,TGTGCCAGCAGTCGTTGGGCGGCAGGGGGTTTGAAGAACACTGAAGCTTTCTTT,CASSRWAAGGLKNTEAFF
.,TRBV4-3,TRBJ2-1,.,TGCGCCAGCAGCCAACTAGCCCGGGACGCGGACAATGAGCAGTTCTTC,CASSQLARDADNEQFF
.,TRBV4-2,TRBJ1-4,.,TGTGCCAGCAGCCAAGATGAGTGGGAGGACGAAAAACTGTTTTTT,CASSQDEWEDEKLFF
.,TRBV10-3,TRBJ2-7,.,TGTGCCATCAGGGAAAACTACGAGCAGTACTTC,CAIRENYEQYF
.,TRBV5-6,TRBJ1-6,.,TGTGCCAGCAGCTACGGGGGCTACTCCTATAATTCACCCCTCCACTTT,CASSYGGYSYNSPLHF
TRBD2,TRBV18,TRBJ2-7,few,TGTGCCAGCTCACCACCATCACTAGCGGGGGGCTACGAGCAGTACTTC,CASSPPSLAGGYEQYF
.,TRBV28,TRBJ1-3,.,TGTGCCAGCAGTTTAAGCGGGCAGGGTGTACTTGGAAACACCATATATTTT,CASSLSGQGVLGNTIYF
TRBD2,TRBV3-1/TRBV3-2,TRBJ2-7,.,TGTGCCAGCAGCCAAGGATGGATAGCGGGAATGCTTTCCGAGCAGTACTTC,CASSQGWIAGMLSEQYF
.,TRBV3-1/TRBV3-2,TRBJ2-3,.,TGTGCCAGCAGCCAAGATCTAGGGGGTGTAGCAGATACGCAGTATTTT,CASSQDLGGVADTQYF
.,TRBV19,TRBJ2-7,.,TGTGCCAGTAGTATAGATCACACCAGCTCCTACGAGCAGTACTTC,CASSIDHTSSYEQYF